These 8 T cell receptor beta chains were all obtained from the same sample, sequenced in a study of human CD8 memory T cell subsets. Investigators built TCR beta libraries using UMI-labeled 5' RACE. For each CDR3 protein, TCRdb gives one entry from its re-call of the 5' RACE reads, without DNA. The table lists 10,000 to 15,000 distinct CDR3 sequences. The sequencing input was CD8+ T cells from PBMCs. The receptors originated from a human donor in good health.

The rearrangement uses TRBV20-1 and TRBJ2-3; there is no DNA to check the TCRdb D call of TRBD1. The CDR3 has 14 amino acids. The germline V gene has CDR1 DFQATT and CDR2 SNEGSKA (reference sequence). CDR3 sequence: CSAKQGWSTDTQYF.

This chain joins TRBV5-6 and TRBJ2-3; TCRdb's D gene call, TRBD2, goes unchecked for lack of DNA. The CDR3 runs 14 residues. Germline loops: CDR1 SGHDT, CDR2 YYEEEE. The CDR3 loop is CASRGLISTDTQYF.

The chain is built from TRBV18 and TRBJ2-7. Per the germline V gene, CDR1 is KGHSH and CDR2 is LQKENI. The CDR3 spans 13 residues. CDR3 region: CASSPQGTYEQYF.

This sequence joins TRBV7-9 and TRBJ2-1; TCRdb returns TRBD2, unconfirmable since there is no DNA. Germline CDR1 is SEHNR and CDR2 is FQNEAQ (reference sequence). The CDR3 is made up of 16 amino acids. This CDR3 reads CASSLLLAGAGNEQFF.

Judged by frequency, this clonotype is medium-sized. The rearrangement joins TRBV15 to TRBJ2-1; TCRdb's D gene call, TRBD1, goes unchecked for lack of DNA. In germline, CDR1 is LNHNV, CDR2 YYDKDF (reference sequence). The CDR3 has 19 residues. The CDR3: CATSVQTGSLIASYNEQFF.

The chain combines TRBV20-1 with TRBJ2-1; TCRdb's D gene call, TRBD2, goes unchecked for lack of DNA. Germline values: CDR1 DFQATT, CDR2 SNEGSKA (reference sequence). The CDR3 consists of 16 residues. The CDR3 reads CSARKTSESSYNEQFF.

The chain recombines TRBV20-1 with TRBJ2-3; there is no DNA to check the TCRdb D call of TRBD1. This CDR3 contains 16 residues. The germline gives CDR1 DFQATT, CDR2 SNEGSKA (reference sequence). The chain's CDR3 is CSARDLAGTVSYTQYF.

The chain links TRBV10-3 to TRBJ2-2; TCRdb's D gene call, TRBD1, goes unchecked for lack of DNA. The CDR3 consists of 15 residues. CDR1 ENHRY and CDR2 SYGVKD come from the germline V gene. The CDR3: CAISGQGDYTGELFF.